The 23 T cell receptor beta chains given below trace back to one sample, sequenced in a study of blood T cells in healthy people across ages. Next came a second PCR, run for about 6 to 12 cycles, which used a sample-barcoded 5' primer along with a J-beta primer mix. TCRdb ran MiXCR on the 5' RACE reads and lists one entry per CDR3 protein. The sample has 1.5 million to 2 million distinct CDR3 sequences, approximately 40% seen once. Source material: blood. Source of these receptors: a human donor in good health.

The sample holds many counts of this clonotype. This chain connects TRBV6-5 to TRBJ1-2, with 11 bases identical to TRBD1. Germline V gene lookup returns CDR1 MNHEY and CDR2 SVGAGI. V lost 5 bases to trimming and J lost 3 bases; unmatched junction nucleotides: 5. The CDR3 has 15 residues. DNA of the CDR3: TGTGCCAGCAGTCCGGGGACAGGGGGTTACTATGGCTACACCTTC. Encoded protein: CASSPGTGGYYGYTF.

The genes are TRBV7-2 and TRBJ2-7, with 9 bases identical to TRBD2. The CDR3 is 16 amino acids. CDR1 is SGHTA and CDR2 is FQGNSA in the germline V gene. V was clipped by 1 base and J by 0 bases; unmatched bases: 4. DNA of the CDR3: TGTGCCAGCAGCTTAGGGGTAGCGGGGGCCTCCTACGAGCAGTACTTC. This encodes CASSLGVAGASYEQYF.

This chain uses TRBV3-1 with TRBJ2-5; D is undetermined. The J call may be mistaken, given a closer DNA end match to TRBJ2-7. The CDR3 extends over 14 amino acids. Germline loops: CDR1 LGHDT, CDR2 YNNKEL (reference sequence). CDR3 protein: CASSQDPISGEQYF. The CDR3 DNA sequence: TGTGCCAGCAGCCAAGATCCGATATCGGGCGAGCAGTACTTC.

The chain carries TRBV7-9 and TRBJ1-6; possibly TRBD1 for D (5 bases). Between the trimmed V and J ends, which lost 4 bases and 10 bases, there was a span of 17 bases. The CDR3 length is 15 residues. Per germline, CDR1 SEHNR and CDR2 FQNEAQ (reference sequence). CDR3 amino acids: CASSSPRGSQSPLHF. The CDR3 DNA reads as TGTGCCAGCAGCTCCCCGCGGGGCTCGCAATCACCCCTCCACTTT.

The rearrangement links TRBV4-2 to TRBJ1-2; TRBD1 agrees at 11 bases. Germline CDR1 LGHNA, CDR2 YNFKEQ. The CDR3 is made up of 15 amino acids. The ends lost 8 bases at V and 3 bases at J; junction bases unmatched: 8. The CDR3 DNA reads TGTGCCAGCCTACCGGACAGGGGGCCGGACTATGGCTACACCTTC. This codes for CASLPDRGPDYGYTF.

This clonotype was seen only a few times. CDR3 DNA: TGCGCCAGCAGCCAAGGGTTAGGTGAGAACACCGGGGAGCTGTTTTTT. Its protein product is CASSQGLGENTGELFF. The gene calls are TRBV4-1 and TRBJ2-2; D unclear. The germline CDR1 and CDR2 sequences are MGHRA and YSYEKL. V lost 1 base to trimming and J lost 1 base, with 10 bases between them. The CDR3 runs 16 residues.

This clonotype has just one count. At one end, the junction sequence differs from germline, possibly due to a read error. For the CDR3, the DNA is TGTGCCGGCAGCTTAGTGAGAGGGAGGGAGCAGTACTTC. Translated: CAGSLVRGREQYF. The genes are TRBV7-2 and TRBJ2-7; possibly TRBD2 for D (6 bases). Per the germline V gene, CDR1 is SGHTA and CDR2 is FQGNSA. The CDR3 has 13 residues.

The chain recombines TRBV20-1 with TRBJ1-5, with TRBD1 as a possible D gene (5 bases). This CDR3 contains 14 residues. Trimming removed 3 bases from V and 1 base from J, with 10 bases in between. In germline, CDR1 is DFQATT, CDR2 SNEGSKA (reference sequence). CDR3 nucleotides: TGCAGTGCTAGCAGACAGTACAGCAATCAGCCCCAGCATTTT. Its translation: CSASRQYSNQPQHF.

This clonotype was seen only a few times. V usage is TRBV12-3 or TRBV12-4 and J usage is TRBJ1-6; 8 nucleotides match TRBD1. V dropped 5 bases and J dropped 9; count of bases not matched to a gene: 6. This CDR3 spans 14 amino acids. CDR3 coding DNA: TGTGCCAGCAGTCCACAGGGGGGAGGTTCACCCCTCCACTTT. Protein sequence: CASSPQGGGSPLHF.

This chain's CDR3 is CASSLRVESETQYF. CDR3 in DNA: TGTGCCAGCAGCTTAAGGGTCGAGTCAGAGACCCAGTACTTC. This chain links TRBV7-9 with TRBJ2-7; D unclear. The J call may be wrong; the DNA end is better matched by TRBJ2-5. The CDR3 totals 14 residues. Per germline, CDR1 SEHNR and CDR2 FQNEAQ (reference sequence).

This clonotype showed up just a few times. This chain connects TRBV6-2 or TRBV6-3 to TRBJ2-1; D is possibly TRBD2 (6 bases). CDR1 MNHEY and CDR2 SVGEGT come from the germline V gene. This CDR3 spans 14 amino acids. Trimming took 6 bases from V and 4 from J, leaving 13 bases between them. The CDR3 DNA follows: TGTGCCAGCAGGAGTAGCGGACTGTACAATGAGCAGTTCTTC. As protein: CASRSSGLYNEQFF.

This clonotype has only one observation. This chain uses TRBV29-1 with TRBJ2-3; maybe TRBD1 (5 bases). Per the germline V gene, CDR1 is SQVTM and CDR2 is ANQGSEA. The CDR3 covers 13 residues. V was trimmed by 3 bases and J by 3 bases, leaving 10 bases between them. DNA of the CDR3: TGCAGCGTTGAGGGGCACTATACAGATACGCAGTATTTT. This sequence encodes CSVEGHYTDTQYF.

The rearrangement uses TRBV29-1 and TRBJ2-1; possibly TRBD2 for D (6 bases). The V gene's germline CDR1 is SQVTM and CDR2 ANQGSEA. The CDR3 runs 12 residues. Trimming pared 4 bases from V and 8 bases from J, leaving 12 bases between. The CDR3 nucleotides read TGCAGCGTTGTTGGCGGGGTCGATGAGCAGTTCTTC. Translated: CSVVGGVDEQFF.

The chain carries TRBV28 and TRBJ1-5, with TRBD1 matching over 8 bases. V lost 3 bases to trimming and J lost 6 bases; unmatched junction nucleotides: 16. Germline CDR1 MDHEN, CDR2 SYDVKM. The length of the CDR3 is 18 residues. CDR3 DNA: TGTGCCAGCAGTTTTCATTTGCCGCAGGGGGCGAGGGTTCAGCCCCAGCATTTT. Amino acid sequence: CASSFHLPQGARVQPQHF.

In regard to this clonotype: A junction boundary mismatches the germline segment, possibly from a read error. V gene TRBV20-1 combines with J gene TRBJ2-1; the D is unclear. CDR1 is DFQATT, CDR2 SNEGSKA, per germline (reference sequence). This CDR3 contains 16 residues. The CDR3, as DNA: TGCAGTGCTAGGGGCCGCGGTATAGGATCCTGCAATGAGCAGTTCTTC. Translated: CSARGRGIGSCNEQFF.

To note about this clonotype: This may come from a read error, since a much larger clone is one base off. The chain uses TRBV7-2 and TRBJ2-1; 14 nucleotides match TRBD2. The CDR3 sequence is 16 residues long. Germline values: CDR1 SGHTA, CDR2 FQGNSA. CDR3 bases: TGTGCCGGCAGCTTAGACGGGACTAGCGGGGGAAATGAGCAGTTCTTC. This translates into CAGSLDGTSGGNEQFF.

Note on this clonotype: Mismatch with germline at one junction end may stem from a read error. The V gene is TRBV12-3 or TRBV12-4, the J gene TRBJ2-7, with 7 bases identical to TRBD1. This CDR3 contains 14 residues. The CDR3 DNA follows: TGTGTCAGCACCCAGACAGGGACCTTCTACGAGCAGTACTTC. Amino acids: CVSTQTGTFYEQYF.

This chain uses TRBV7-2 with TRBJ1-2; D gene uncertain. CDR3 length: 15 amino acids. Germline V CDR1 and CDR2: SGHTA, FQGNSA. The V gene lost 1 base and the J gene lost 7 bases, with 16 bases spanning the gap. CDR3: CASSLENLRESGYTF. CDR3 sequence (DNA): TGTGCCAGCAGCTTAGAAAATTTGAGGGAAAGTGGCTACACCTTC.

This clonotype has only a few counts. The rearrangement uses TRBV30 and TRBJ2-5; unclear D gene. Per germline, CDR1 GTSNPN and CDR2 SVGIG (reference sequence). Trimming removed 1 base from V and 11 bases from J, with 17 bases in between. This CDR3 has 13 residues. This CDR3 reads CAWSETPFQEQYF. The CDR3 bases are TGTGCCTGGAGTGAGACCCCTTTCCAGGAGCAGTACTTC.

As for this clonotype: The junction departs from the called germline gene at one end, perhaps through a read error. The J gene is TRBJ2-1, the V gene TRBV11-2; D is unresolved. CDR3 length: 17 amino acids. CDR1 is SGHAT and CDR2 is FQNNGV in the germline V gene. Here the CDR3 reads CASGLEQIRPTYNEQFF. In DNA, the CDR3 is TGTGCCAGCGGCTTAGAACAGATCCGACCGACCTACAATGAGCAGTTCTTC.

The chain employs TRBV9 and TRBJ1-2, with D hard to call. Germline assignment: CDR1 SGDLS and CDR2 YYNGEE. The CDR3 is 13 residues long. Trimming took 3 bases from V and 7 from J, leaving 13 bases between them. The CDR3 nucleotides are TGTGCCAGCAGCGCGAGACTGGGATTTGGCTACACCTTC. It translates to CASSARLGFGYTF.

The sample holds a few counts of this clonotype. The V call is TRBV5-1, the J call TRBJ2-6; 7 nucleotides align to TRBD1. V dropped 4 bases and J dropped 0; count of bases not matched to a gene: 7. Germline CDR1 is SGHRS and CDR2 is YFSETQ. The CDR3 is made up of 17 amino acids. CDR3 sequence reads: CASSPMGQISGANVLTF. CDR3 sequence (DNA): TGCGCCAGCAGCCCGATGGGACAGATCTCTGGGGCCAACGTCCTGACTTTC.

The table lists this clonotype with a few counts. This chain joins TRBV20-1 and TRBJ2-4; 11 bases align to TRBD2. The end of the DNA is better explained by TRBJ2-7, so the J call may be wrong. Per germline, CDR1 DFQATT and CDR2 SNEGSKA (reference sequence). CDR3 length: 14 amino acids. CDR3 sequence (DNA): TGCAGTGCAGACAATAGCGGGGGGGTGTACGAGCAGTACTTC. It specifies CSADNSGGVYEQYF.